A selection of T cell receptor beta chains follows, all from one sample in a study of CD8+ T cells in alopecia areata. The protocol was immunoSEQ multiplex PCR, while the TCRdb copy is restricted to in-frame clones and leaves out a portion. The table lists about 74,000 clones, 29% of them singletons. Source: CD8+ T cells sorted from blood, taken at week 4, from a patient treated with tofacitinib. These receptors came from a human donor with alopecia areata. The CDR3 runs from the conserved cysteine through the conserved F or W. The D gene is left open where the match is weak. Size is omitted from some rows. Given values are once, few, many or a class for expanded clones.

CDR3 | DNA | J | V | size | D
CASSLSVEWYEQFF | TGTGCCAGCAGCTTGAGCGTAGAGTGGTATGAGCAGTTCTTC | TRBJ2-1 | TRBV5-6 | NA | NA
CASTRGRIIDEQFF | TGTGCCAGCACACGGGGGCGCATAATCGATGAGCAGTTCTTC | TRBJ2-1 | TRBV6-4 | NA | NA
CASSVEASGIYEQYF | TGTGCCAGCAGCGTAGAGGCTAGCGGGATCTACGAGCAGTACTTC | TRBJ2-7 | TRBV9 | few | TRBD2
CSARRASQQFF | TGCAGTGCTAGACGCGCGTCTCAGCAGTTCTTC | TRBJ2-1 | TRBV20-1 | NA | NA
CASSSPRDPHAEAFF | TGTGCCAGCAGCTCCCCGAGGGACCCGCACGCTGAAGCTTTCTTT | TRBJ1-1 | TRBV7-9 | NA | NA
CASSPEGGSSYNEQFF | TGTGCCAGCAGTCCGGAAGGAGGCTCCTCCTACAATGAGCAGTTCTTC | TRBJ2-1 | TRBV14 | NA | NA
CSVEESTGVADTQYF | TGCAGCGTTGAGGAGTCCACAGGGGTTGCAGATACGCAGTATTTT | TRBJ2-3 | TRBV29-1 | NA | TRBD1
CASTDTASGRADTQYF | TGCGCCAGCACCGACACCGCTAGCGGGAGGGCGGATACGCAGTATTTT | TRBJ2-3 | TRBV4-1 | once | TRBD2
CASSEGLAGFYEQYF | TGCGCCAGCAGCGAGGGACTAGCGGGGTTCTACGAGCAGTACTTC | TRBJ2-7 | TRBV5-1 | NA | TRBD2
CASSQEAQREQYF | TGCGCCAGCAGCCAAGAAGCTCAGCGTGAGCAGTACTTC | TRBJ2-7 | TRBV4-1 | NA | NA
CASSPISGGGNQPQHF | TGTGCCAGCAGCCCCATTTCAGGGGGCGGAAATCAGCCCCAGCATTTT | TRBJ1-5 | TRBV7-9 | NA | TRBD1
CASSFSGEQYF | TGTGCCAGCAGCTTCTCGGGGGAGCAGTACTTC | TRBJ2-7 | TRBV13 | few | NA
CTSSQEPRRGQETQYF | TGCACCAGCAGCCAAGAGCCAAGAAGGGGCCAAGAGACCCAGTACTTC | TRBJ2-5 | TRBV1 | NA | NA
CASSEETGSDTQYF | TGTGCCAGCAGTGAAGAGACAGGGTCAGATACGCAGTATTTT | TRBJ2-3 | TRBV25-1 | few | TRBD1
CASSLGRGVSNQPQHF | TGTGCCAGCAGTTTGGGGCGAGGGGTAAGCAATCAGCCCCAGCATTTT | TRBJ1-5 | TRBV28 | few | NA
CASSPSYEQYF | TGTGCCAGCAGCCCCTCCTACGAGCAGTACTTC | TRBJ2-7 | TRBV7-8 | NA | NA
CAWSELRREQYF | TGTGCCTGGAGCGAACTTCGGCGGGAGCAGTACTTC | TRBJ2-7 | TRBV30 | few | NA
CSVEQSTGELFF | TGCAGCGTTGAACAGAGCACCGGGGAGCTGTTTTTT | TRBJ2-2 | TRBV29-1 | few | NA
CAWKEGRTEAFF | TGTGCCTGGAAAGAGGGTAGAACTGAAGCTTTCTTT | TRBJ1-1 | TRBV30 | few | NA
CASSQGTGDYGYTF | TGTGCCAGCAGCCAAGGGACAGGGGACTATGGCTACACCTTC | TRBJ1-2 | TRBV7-3 | NA | TRBD1
CASSPWTEETQYF | TGTGCCAGCAGCCCATGGACAGAAGAGACCCAGTACTTC | TRBJ2-5 | TRBV14 | few | NA
CASSQGPSTGPNIQYF | TGTGCCAGCAGCCAAGGACCCTCGACAGGGCCGAACATTCAGTACTTC | TRBJ2-4 | TRBV4-2 | few | TRBD1
CASSQDLDRSYGYTF | TGTGCCAGCAGCCAAGATCTTGACAGGAGCTATGGCTACACCTTC | TRBJ1-2 | TRBV14 | NA | NA
CASSGETQYF | TGTGCCAGCTCCGGGGAGACCCAGTACTTC | TRBJ2-5 | TRBV6-6 | few | NA
CASLGDTQYF | TGTGCCAGCCTGGGAGACACGCAGTATTTT | TRBJ2-3 | TRBV19 | NA | NA
CASSSRTGENEQFF | TGTGCCAGCAGTTCTCGGACAGGGGAGAATGAGCAGTTCTTC | TRBJ2-1 | TRBV28 | few | TRBD1
CASSVDRGNTEAFF | TGTGCCAGCAGTGTGGACAGGGGGAACACTGAAGCTTTCTTT | TRBJ1-1 | TRBV13 | many | TRBD1
CAWRQGRTEAFF | TGTGCCTGGCGTCAGGGGCGGACTGAAGCTTTCTTT | TRBJ1-1 | TRBV30 | once | NA
CSVDPSRGGNNEQFF | TGCAGCGTTGATCCAAGCCGGGGCGGGAACAATGAGCAGTTCTTC | TRBJ2-1 | TRBV29-1 | NA | NA